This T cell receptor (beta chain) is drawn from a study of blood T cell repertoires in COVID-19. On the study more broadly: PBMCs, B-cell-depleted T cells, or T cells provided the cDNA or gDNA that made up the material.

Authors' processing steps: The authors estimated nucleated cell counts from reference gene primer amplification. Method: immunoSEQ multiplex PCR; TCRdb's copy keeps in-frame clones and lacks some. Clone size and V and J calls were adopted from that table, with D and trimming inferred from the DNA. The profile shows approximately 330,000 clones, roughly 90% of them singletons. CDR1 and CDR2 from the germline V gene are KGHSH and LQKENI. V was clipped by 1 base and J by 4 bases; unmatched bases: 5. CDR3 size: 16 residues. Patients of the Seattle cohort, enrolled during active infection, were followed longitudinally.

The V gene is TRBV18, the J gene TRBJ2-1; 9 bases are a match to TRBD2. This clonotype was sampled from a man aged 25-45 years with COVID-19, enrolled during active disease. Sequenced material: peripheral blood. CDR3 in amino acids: CASSPLHSGRYNEQFF. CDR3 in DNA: TGTGCCAGCTCACCACTCCACAGCGGGAGGTACAATGAGCAGTTCTTC. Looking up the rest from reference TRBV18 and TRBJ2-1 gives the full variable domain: NAGVMQNPRHLVRRRGQEARLRCSPMKGHSHVYWYRQLPEEGLKFMVYLQKENIIDESGMPKERFSAEFPKEGPSILRIQQVVRGDSAAYFCASSPLHSGRYNEQFFGPGTRLTVL.